This T cell receptor beta chain was recovered during a study of technical replicates of blood from several donors. The germline CDR1 and CDR2 sequences are SNHLY and FYNNEI. The CDR3 is made up of 15 amino acids. Trimming cost V 6 bases and J 4 bases, with 16 bases left between them. The method was immunoSEQ multiplex PCR; TCRdb's version includes in-frame clones alone and lacks a portion of them. The data contain over 55,000 clones, approximately 86% of them singletons. The rearrangement joins TRBV2 to TRBJ1-5; unclear D gene. The specimen was PBMCs. The origin of this receptor is a human donor in good health. Some clones in this sample may be carry-over from other donors' samples. This CDR3 reads CASSPLGEGNQPQHF. In nucleotides, the CDR3 is TGTGCCAGCAGCCCACTAGGTGAGGGAAATCAGCCCCAGCATTTT. Complete variable domain (other parts from reference TRBV2 and TRBJ1-5): EPEVTQTPSHQVTQMGQEVILRCVPISNHLYFYWYRQILGQKVEFLVSFYNNEISEKSEIFDDQFSVERPDGSNFTLKIRSTKLEDSAMYFCASSPLGEGNQPQHFGDGTRLSIL.